These 9 T cell receptor beta chains share one sample of origin, sequenced in a study of blood T cell repertoires in COVID-19. Sequencing was performed with immunoSEQ multiplex PCR; in TCRdb, only in-frame clones are kept and a portion is missing. The table includes about 250,000 clones, around 90% detected once. The sample taken for sequencing was peripheral blood. The receptor set was obtained from a woman aged 60 to 75 with COVID-19, enrolled during active disease.

This rearrangement joins TRBV7-8 to TRBJ1-6, with D tentatively TRBD1 (5 bases). The CDR3 sequence is 16 residues long. Germline loops: CDR1 SGHVS, CDR2 FQNEAQ. Trimming pared 1 base from V and 5 bases from J, leaving 12 bases between. The CDR3 sequence: CASSLVGPGNNSPLHF. For the CDR3, the DNA is TGTGCCAGCAGCTTAGTGGGTCCAGGGAATAATTCACCCCTCCACTTT.

The chain is built from TRBV9 and TRBJ1-1, with D possibly matching TRBD1 (6 bases). The length of the CDR3 is 14 residues. Between the trimmed V and J ends, which lost 3 bases and 4 bases, there was a span of 13 bases. CDR1 and CDR2 from the germline V gene are SGDLS and YYNGEE. DNA for the CDR3: TGTGCCAGCAGCGAGGCTGGGGGCCGCACTGAAGCTTTCTTT. Its protein is CASSEAGGRTEAFF.

This sequence joins TRBV19 and TRBJ2-7, with TRBD2 as a possible D gene (6 bases). V was pared by 4 bases and J by 6 bases, with 13 bases between. Germline V gene lookup returns CDR1 LNHDA and CDR2 SQIVND (reference sequence). The CDR3 runs 13 residues. Here the CDR3 DNA reads TGTGCCAGTAGTACCCGGGACTTCTTCGAGCAGTACTTC. This gives the protein CASSTRDFFEQYF. The variable domain in full, completed from reference TRBV19 and TRBJ2-7, reads DGGITQSPKYLFRKEGQNVTLSCEQNLNHDAMYWYRQDPGQGLRLIYYSQIVNDFQKGDIAEGYSVSREKKESFPLTVTSAQKNPTAFYLCASSTRDFFEQYFGPGTRLTVT.

The V and J genes are TRBV6-5 and TRBJ1-1, with unresolved D. Germline V CDR1 and CDR2: MNHEY, SVGAGI. V was shortened by 3 bases and J by 1 base, with 9 bases between the two germline ends. The CDR3 sequence is 14 residues long. The CDR3 DNA is TGTGCCAGCAGTTATGACACCTGGAACACTGAAGCTTTCTTT. It encodes CASSYDTWNTEAFF.

The chain couples TRBV16 to TRBJ2-7; TRBD1 is a possible D gene (6 bases). CDR1 and CDR2 (germline): KGHSY, FQNENV. The V end lost 0 bases, the J end lost 6 bases, and 15 bases lay between the germline ends. This CDR3 contains 15 residues. In DNA form, the CDR3 reads TGTGCCAGCAGCCAATCGACAGGTCCCTCCCGCGAGCAGTACTTC. Its translation: CASSQSTGPSREQYF. The full variable domain, rest sourced from reference TRBV16 and TRBJ2-7, is GEEVAQTPKHLVRGEGQKAKLYCAPIKGHSYVFWYQQVLKNEFKFLISFQNENVFDETGMPKERFSAKCLPNSPCSLEIQATKLEDSAVYFCASSQSTGPSREQYFGPGTRLTVT.

Here the CDR3 reads CASRGAWTDGYTF. Written as DNA, the CDR3 is TGTGCCAGTAGGGGGGCGTGGACAGATGGCTACACCTTC. The chain links TRBV19 to TRBJ1-2, with a weak D call TRBD1 (6 bases). V was cut by 6 bases and J by 6 bases, with 14 bases left in between. The CDR3 runs to 13 residues. Germline CDR1 and CDR2: LNHDA and SQIVND (reference sequence).

The chain links TRBV9 to TRBJ1-3; TRBD1 matches 7 bases. Germline CDR1 reads SGDLS; CDR2 reads YYNGEE. After removal of 2 bases from V and 3 bases from J, the junction contained 11 bases not matched to a gene. The CDR3 is 17 residues long. The CDR3 spells CASSVGGSGTVGNTIYF. CDR3 in DNA: TGTGCCAGCAGCGTGGGGGGAAGTGGGACAGTTGGAAACACCATATATTTT. The full variable domain, its missing parts supplied by reference TRBV9 and TRBJ1-3, is DSGVTQTPKHLITATGQRVTLRCSPRSGDLSVYWYQQSLDQGLQFLIQYYNGEERAKGNILERFSAQQFPDLHSELNLSSLELGDSALYFCASSVGGSGTVGNTIYFGEGSWLTVV.

The chain links TRBV7-2 to TRBJ2-5; 10 nucleotides line up with TRBD2. The CDR3 runs to 17 residues. Looked up from germline, CDR1 is SGHTA and CDR2 is FQGNSA. V shed 1 base, J shed 5 bases, and the junction held 10 bases outside the gene matches. The CDR3 reads CASSLGLAGAKRETQYF. CDR3 sequence (DNA): TGTGCCAGCAGCTTAGGGCTAGCGGGGGCGAAAAGGGAGACCCAGTACTTC. The entire variable domain, with the rest obtained from reference TRBV7-2 and TRBJ2-5, is as follows: GAGVSQSPSNKVTEKGKDVELRCDPISGHTALYWYRQSLGQGLEFLIYFQGNSAPDKSGLPSDRFSAERTGGSVSTLTIQRTQQEDSAVYLCASSLGLAGAKRETQYFGPGTRLLVL.

This chain joins TRBV7-2 and TRBJ1-3, with D maybe TRBD1 (5 bases). From germline, CDR1 is SGHTA and CDR2 FQGNSA. This CDR3 spans 19 amino acids. Trimming pared 4 bases from V and 4 bases from J, leaving 26 bases between. This CDR3 is CASSYGHIPILDPGNTIYF. DNA for the CDR3: TGTGCCAGCAGCTACGGACACATTCCTATTCTTGATCCCGGAAACACCATATATTTT.